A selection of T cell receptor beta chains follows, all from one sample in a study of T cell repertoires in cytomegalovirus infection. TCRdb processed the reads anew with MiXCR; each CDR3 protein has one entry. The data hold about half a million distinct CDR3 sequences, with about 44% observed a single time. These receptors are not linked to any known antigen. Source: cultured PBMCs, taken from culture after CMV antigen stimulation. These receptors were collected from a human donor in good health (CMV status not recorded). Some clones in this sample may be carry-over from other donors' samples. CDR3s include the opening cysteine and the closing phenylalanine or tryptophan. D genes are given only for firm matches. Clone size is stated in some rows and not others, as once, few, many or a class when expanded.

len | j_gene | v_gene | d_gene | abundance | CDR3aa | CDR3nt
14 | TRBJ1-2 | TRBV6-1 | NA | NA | CASSYGVPNRGYTF | TGTGCCAGCAGTTACGGGGTCCCGAACAGGGGCTACACCTTC
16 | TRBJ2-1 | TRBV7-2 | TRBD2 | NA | CASSDLRREPYNEQFF | TGTGCCAGCAGTGACCTTCGGCGGGAGCCCTACAATGAGCAGTTCTTC
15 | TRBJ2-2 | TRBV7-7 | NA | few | CASSPGPASTGELFF | TGTGCCAGCAGTCCCGGGCCGGCGAGCACCGGGGAGCTGTTTTTT
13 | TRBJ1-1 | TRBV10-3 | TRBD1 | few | CAIRDRVHTEAFF | TGTGCCATCCGGGACAGGGTACACACTGAAGCTTTCTTT
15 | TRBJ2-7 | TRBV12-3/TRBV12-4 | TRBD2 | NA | CASSETSGSTHEQYF | TGTGCCAGCAGTGAGACTAGCGGGAGCACCCACGAGCAGTACTTC
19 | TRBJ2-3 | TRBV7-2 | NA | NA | CASSLPPPGSRGADGTQYF | TGTGCCAGCAGCTTACCCCCACCTGGGAGCCGAGGGGCCGACGGTACGCAGTATTTT
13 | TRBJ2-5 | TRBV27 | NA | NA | CASSLSPKETQYF | TGTGCCAGCAGTCTCTCTCCCAAAGAGACCCAGTACTTC
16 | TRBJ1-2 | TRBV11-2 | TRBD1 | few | CASSLEGTANNYGYTF | TGTGCCAGCAGCTTAGAGGGGACAGCTAACAACTATGGCTACACCTTC
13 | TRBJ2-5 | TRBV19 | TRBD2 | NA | CASQTTSSETQYF | TGTGCCAGCCAAACGACTAGCTCGGAGACCCAGTACTTC
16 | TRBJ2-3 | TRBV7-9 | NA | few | CASSLDGREDTDTQYF | TGTGCCAGCAGCCTCGACGGGCGCGAAGACACAGATACGCAGTATTTT
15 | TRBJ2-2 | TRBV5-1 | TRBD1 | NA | CASSYDRGDTGELFF | TGCGCCAGCAGCTACGACAGGGGTGATACCGGGGAGCTGTTTTTT
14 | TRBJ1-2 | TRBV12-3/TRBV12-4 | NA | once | CASTLGAGESGYTF | TGTGCCAGCACCCTAGGGGCGGGGGAGTCTGGCTACACCTTC
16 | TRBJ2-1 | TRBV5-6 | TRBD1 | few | CASSLAWDRGRNEQFF | TGTGCCAGCAGCTTGGCCTGGGACAGGGGAAGGAATGAGCAGTTCTTC
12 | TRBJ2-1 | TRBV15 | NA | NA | CATSRERQVLFF | TGTGCCACCAGCAGGGAAAGACAGGTTTTGTTCTTC
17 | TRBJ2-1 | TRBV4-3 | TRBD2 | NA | CASSQAGLAGGSGEQFF | TGCGCCAGCAGCCAAGCGGGACTAGCGGGAGGGTCGGGTGAGCAGTTCTTC
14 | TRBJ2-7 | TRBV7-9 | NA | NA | CASSSANSSYEQYF | TGTGCCAGCAGCTCGGCGAATAGCTCCTACGAGCAGTACTTC
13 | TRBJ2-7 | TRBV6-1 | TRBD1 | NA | CAINRGPDYEQYF | TGTGCCATCAACAGGGGCCCCGATTACGAGCAGTACTTC
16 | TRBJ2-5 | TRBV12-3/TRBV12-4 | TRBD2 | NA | CASSLGRENGQETQYF | TGTGCCAGCAGTTTAGGGCGGGAGAATGGTCAAGAGACCCAGTACTTC
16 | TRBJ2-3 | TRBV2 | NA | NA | CASSVVISVGGDTQYF | TGTGCCAGCAGTGTGGTTATCTCTGTCGGAGGGGATACGCAGTATTTT
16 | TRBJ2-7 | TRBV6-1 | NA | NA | CASNPFALGPGYEQYF | TGTGCCAGCAACCCCTTTGCGTTGGGACCGGGCTACGAGCAGTACTTC
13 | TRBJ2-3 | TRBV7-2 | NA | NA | CASSLKGDDTQYF | TGTGCCAGCAGCTTAAAAGGGGACGATACGCAGTATTTT
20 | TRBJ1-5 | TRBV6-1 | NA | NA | CASSEIEIAAGSPKYQPQHF | TGTGCCAGCAGTGAAATCGAAATTGCCGCCGGCAGCCCAAAGTATCAGCCCCAGCATTTT
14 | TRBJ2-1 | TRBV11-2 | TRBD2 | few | CASSLDGRADEQFF | TGTGCCAGCAGCTTAGACGGGAGGGCCGATGAGCAGTTCTTC
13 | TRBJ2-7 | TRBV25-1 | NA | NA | CASSPPDHYEQYF | TGTGCCAGCAGTCCACCGGACCACTACGAGCAGTACTTC
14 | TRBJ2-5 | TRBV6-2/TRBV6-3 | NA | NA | CASSIGPFEETQYF | TGTGCCAGCTCCATTGGGCCCTTCGAAGAGACCCAGTACTTC
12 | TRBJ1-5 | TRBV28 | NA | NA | CASEEGNQPQHF | TGTGCCTCTGAGGAGGGCAATCAGCCCCAGCATTTT
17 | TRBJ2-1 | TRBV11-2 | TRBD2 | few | CASSSRPGGGAYNEQFF | TGTGCCAGCAGCTCGCGGCCTGGCGGGGGGGCCTACAATGAGCAGTTCTTC
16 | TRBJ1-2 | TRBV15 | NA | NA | CATSRGGGGASYGYTF | TGTGCCACCAGCAGAGGAGGAGGGGGGGCTAGCTATGGCTACACCTTC
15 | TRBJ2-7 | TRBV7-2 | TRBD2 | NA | CASSTSSGGGYEQYF | TGTGCCAGCAGTACCTCTAGCGGGGGAGGTTACGAGCAGTACTTC
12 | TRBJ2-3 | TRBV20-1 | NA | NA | CSAGDRADTQYF | TGCAGTGCTGGAGATAGGGCAGATACGCAGTATTTT
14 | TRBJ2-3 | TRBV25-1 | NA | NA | CASSGPISTDTQYF | TGTGCCAGCAGCGGGCCGATTAGCACAGATACGCAGTATTTT
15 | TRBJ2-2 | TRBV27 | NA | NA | CASRPLTEYTGELFF | TGTGCCAGCCGCCCCCTGACAGAGTACACCGGGGAGCTGTTTTTT
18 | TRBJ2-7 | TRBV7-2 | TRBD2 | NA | CASSLEEGAGLALYEQYF | TGTGCCAGCAGCCTGGAGGAGGGCGCGGGACTAGCTCTCTACGAGCAGTACTTC
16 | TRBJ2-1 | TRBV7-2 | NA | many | CASSLHASVVYNEQFF | TGTGCCAGCAGCTTACACGCTAGCGTAGTATACAATGAGCAGTTCTTC
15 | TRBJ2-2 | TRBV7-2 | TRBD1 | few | CASSFDRGYTGELFF | TGTGCCAGCAGCTTCGACAGGGGGTACACCGGGGAGCTGTTTTTT
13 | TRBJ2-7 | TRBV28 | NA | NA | CASSRVRRSEQYF | TGTGCCAGCAGTAGAGTTAGAAGGAGCGAGCAGTACTTC
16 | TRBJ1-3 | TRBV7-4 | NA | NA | CASSLAAGVGGNTIYF | TGTGCCAGCAGCTTAGCGGCCGGAGTGGGAGGAAACACCATATATTTT
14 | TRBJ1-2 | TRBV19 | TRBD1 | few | CASRPAGTGGGYTF | TGTGCCAGTAGACCTGCCGGGACAGGGGGTGGCTACACCTTC
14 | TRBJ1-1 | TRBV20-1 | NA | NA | CSARDPGGNTEAFF | TGCAGTGCTAGAGATCCGGGGGGGAACACTGAAGCTTTCTTT
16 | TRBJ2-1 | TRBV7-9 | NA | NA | CASSLAGGRPGNEQFF | TGTGCCAGCAGCTTAGCGGGGGGACGTCCGGGAAATGAGCAGTTCTTC
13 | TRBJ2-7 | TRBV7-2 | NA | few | CASSVTISYEQYF | TGTGCCAGCTCAGTCACGATCTCCTACGAGCAGTACTTC
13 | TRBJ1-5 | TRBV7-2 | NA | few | CASSPRSNQPQHF | TGTGCCAGCAGCCCAAGAAGCAATCAGCCCCAGCATTTT
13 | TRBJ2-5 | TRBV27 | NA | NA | CASSSARGETQYF | TGTGCCAGCAGTTCTGCCCGGGGGGAGACCCAGTACTTC
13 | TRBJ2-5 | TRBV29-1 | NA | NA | CSVEEGPQETQYF | TGCAGCGTTGAAGAGGGACCTCAAGAGACCCAGTACTTC
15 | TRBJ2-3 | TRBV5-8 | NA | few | CASSLEGMRPDTQYF | TGTGCCAGCAGCTTGGAAGGGATGAGACCAGATACGCAGTATTTT
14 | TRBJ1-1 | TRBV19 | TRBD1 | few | CASGDRWWGTEAFF | TGTGCCAGTGGGGACAGGTGGTGGGGCACTGAAGCTTTCTTT
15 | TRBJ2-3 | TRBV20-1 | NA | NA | CSAIPGYSVVDTQYF | TGCAGTGCTATTCCGGGATACTCCGTGGTTGATACGCAGTATTTT
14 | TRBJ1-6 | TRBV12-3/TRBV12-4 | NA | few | CASSLGQWVSPLHF | TGTGCCAGCAGTTTGGGTCAATGGGTCTCACCCCTCCACTTT
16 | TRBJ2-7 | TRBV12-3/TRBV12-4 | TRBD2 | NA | CASSLALGRLAGEQYF | TGTGCCAGCAGTTTAGCCCTTGGTCGTTTAGCGGGCGAGCAGTACTTC
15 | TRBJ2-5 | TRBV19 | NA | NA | CASSILGTGRETQYF | TGTGCCAGTAGTATATTAGGAACAGGCCGAGAGACCCAGTACTTC
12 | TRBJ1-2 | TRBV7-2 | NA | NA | CASSPEGIGYTF | TGTGCCAGCAGTCCGGAGGGTATTGGCTACACCTTC
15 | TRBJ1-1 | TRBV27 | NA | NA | CASSSGLTLNTEAFF | TGTGCCAGCAGTAGCGGTCTCACCCTGAACACTGAAGCTTTCTTT
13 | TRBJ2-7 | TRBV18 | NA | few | CASSPPSGHEQYF | TGTGCCAGCTCACCACCCAGTGGCCACGAGCAGTACTTC
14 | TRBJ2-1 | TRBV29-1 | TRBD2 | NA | CSVTGLASPNEQFF | TGCAGCGTGACCGGACTAGCTTCTCCGAATGAGCAGTTCTTC
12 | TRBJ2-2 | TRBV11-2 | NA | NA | CASRVDTGELFF | TGTGCCAGCAGGGTAGACACCGGGGAGCTGTTTTTT
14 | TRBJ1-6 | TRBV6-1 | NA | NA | CASRGGQPYSPLHF | TGTGCCAGCAGGGGCGGACAGCCATATTCACCCCTCCACTTT
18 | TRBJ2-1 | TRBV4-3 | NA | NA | CASSQDARSRPPYNEQFF | TGCGCCAGCAGCCAAGATGCGCGCAGCCGACCCCCTTACAATGAGCAGTTCTTC
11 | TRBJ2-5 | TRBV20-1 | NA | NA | CTAAYQETQYF | TGCACCGCCGCCTATCAAGAGACCCAGTACTTC